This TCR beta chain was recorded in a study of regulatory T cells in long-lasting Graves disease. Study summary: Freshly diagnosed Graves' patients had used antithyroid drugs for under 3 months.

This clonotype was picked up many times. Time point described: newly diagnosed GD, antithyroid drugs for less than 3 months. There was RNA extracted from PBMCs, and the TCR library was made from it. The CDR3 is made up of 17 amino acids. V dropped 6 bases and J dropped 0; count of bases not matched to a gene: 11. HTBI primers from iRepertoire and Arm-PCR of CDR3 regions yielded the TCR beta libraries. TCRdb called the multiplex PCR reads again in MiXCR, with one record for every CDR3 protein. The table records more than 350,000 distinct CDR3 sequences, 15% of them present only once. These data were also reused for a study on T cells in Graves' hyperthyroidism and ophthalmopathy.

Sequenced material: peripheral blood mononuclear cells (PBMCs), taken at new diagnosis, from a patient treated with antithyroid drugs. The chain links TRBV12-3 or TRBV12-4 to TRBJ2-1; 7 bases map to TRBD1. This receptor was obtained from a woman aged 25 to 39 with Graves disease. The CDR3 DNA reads TGTGCCAGCAGACAAAACAAAGGGGGCTACTCCTACAATGAGCAGTTCTTC. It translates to CASRQNKGGYSYNEQFF.